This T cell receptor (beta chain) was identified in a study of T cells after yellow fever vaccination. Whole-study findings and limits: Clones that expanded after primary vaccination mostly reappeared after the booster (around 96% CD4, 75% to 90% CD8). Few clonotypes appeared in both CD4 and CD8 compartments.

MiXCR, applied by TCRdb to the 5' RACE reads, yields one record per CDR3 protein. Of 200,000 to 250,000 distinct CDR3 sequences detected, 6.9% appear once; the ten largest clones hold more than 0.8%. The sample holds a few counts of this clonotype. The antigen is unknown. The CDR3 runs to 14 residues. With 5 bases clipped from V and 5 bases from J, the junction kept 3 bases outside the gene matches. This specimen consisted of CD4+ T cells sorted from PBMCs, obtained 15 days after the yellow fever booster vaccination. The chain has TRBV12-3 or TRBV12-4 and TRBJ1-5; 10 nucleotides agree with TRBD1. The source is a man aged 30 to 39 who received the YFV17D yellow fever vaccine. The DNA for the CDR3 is TGTGCCAGCAGTCGTGACAGGGGGCATCAGCCCCAGCATTTT. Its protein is CASSRDRGHQPQHF.